The 8 T cell receptor beta chains given below trace back to one sample, sequenced in a study of blood T cells in healthy people across ages. A sample-barcoded 5' primer and a J-beta primer mix were used in a second PCR of roughly 7 to 11 cycles. TCRdb used MiXCR to reprocess the 5' RACE reads, holding one entry per CDR3 protein. Among about 1.7 million distinct CDR3 sequences listed, about 30% were seen once. The sequencing sample was made of blood. The origin of the receptors is a woman aged 25 to 45 in good health.

CDR3 residues: CASSQSRVMNTEAFF. DNA for the CDR3: TGTGCCAGCAGCCAGAGCCGGGTAATGAACACTGAAGCTTTCTTT. The chain couples TRBV3-1 to TRBJ1-1; no firm D call. The CDR3 spans 15 residues. The V end lost 3 bases, the J end lost 0 bases, and 11 bases lay between the germline ends. The germline V gene encodes CDR1 LGHDT and CDR2 YNNKEL (reference sequence).

This clonotype was counted between two and nine times. The V call is TRBV5-1, the J call TRBJ2-1; TRBD1 or TRBD2 may be the D gene (5 bases each). The CDR3 totals 14 residues. The V gene lost 3 bases and the J gene lost 7 bases, with 14 bases spanning the gap. Germline CDR1 SGHRS, CDR2 YFSETQ. CDR3 sequence reads: CASSWDGARNEQFF. CDR3 in DNA: TGCGCCAGCAGCTGGGACGGGGCACGGAATGAGCAGTTCTTC.

This clonotype turned up a few times. CDR3 DNA: TGTGCCAGCAGTGTAAAGGTTAACTATGGCTACACCTTC. Its translation is CASSVKVNYGYTF. The chain employs TRBV2 and TRBJ1-2; D not certain. This CDR3 is 13 amino acids long. The germline CDR1 and CDR2 sequences are SNHLY and FYNNEI. Trimming took off 4 bases at V and 1 base at J, with 7 bases between the two ends.

V gene TRBV20-1 combines with J gene TRBJ2-7, with 7 bases identical to TRBD1. V gave up 4 bases and J gave up 0 bases; unmatched junction bases: 3. The CDR3 length is 13 residues. Germline CDR1 DFQATT, CDR2 SNEGSKA (reference sequence). The CDR3 sequence is CSAIDRDSYEQYF. CDR3 bases: TGCAGTGCTATCGACAGGGACTCCTACGAGCAGTACTTC.

This clonotype is a singleton in its sample. J is TRBJ1-4 and V is TRBV4-1; D not certain. V gave up 0 bases and J gave up 7 bases, with 12 bases separating them. This CDR3 spans 15 amino acids. Germline values: CDR1 MGHRA, CDR2 YSYEKL. CDR3: CASSQDSGSGEKLFF. Written as DNA, the CDR3 is TGCGCCAGCAGCCAAGATTCCGGGAGCGGTGAAAAACTGTTTTTT.

CDR3 loop: CASTPRMRAYEQYF. As DNA, the CDR3 is TGTGCCAGCACCCCTAGGATGCGGGCCTACGAGCAGTACTTC. The genes are TRBV7-3 and TRBJ2-7, with D tentatively TRBD2 (5 bases). The germline V gene encodes CDR1 SGHTA and CDR2 FQGTGA. CDR3 length: 14 residues. The V end lost 7 bases, the J end lost 2 bases, and 15 bases lay between the germline ends.

Comments on this clonotype: At one boundary the junction diverges from the germline segment, which might be a read error. The rearrangement joins TRBV29-1 to TRBJ1-2; tentatively, D is TRBD1 (6 bases). The CDR3 runs 13 residues. The germline CDR1 and CDR2 sequences are SQVTM and ANQGSEA. The CDR3 here is CNVERPGDYGYTF. In DNA form, the CDR3 reads TGCAACGTTGAACGGCCAGGGGACTATGGCTACACCTTC.

This chain links TRBV12-3 or TRBV12-4 with TRBJ1-1, with a possible D match to TRBD1 (5 bases). V lost 7 bases and J 5 bases, leaving 14 bases between the germline ends. The CDR3 contains 13 residues. CDR3 sequence (DNA): TGTGCCAGCAACTCCAGGGAGCAGACTGAAGCTTTCTTT. Protein product: CASNSREQTEAFF.